The entry that follows covers one T cell receptor (beta chain) sequence. The target antigen is unknown. Primers included in the PCR were 60 Vbeta and 13 Jbeta primers. Per the original data handling: Per a later analysis, the number of unique TCR beta chains was about 78 million, of which some 9.9 million were shared. TCRdb's table, derived via immunoSEQ multiplex PCR, lists solely in-frame clones and lacks some. D and trimming come from the DNA, and the V and J calls and clone size come from that table. Of 140,000 or so clones listed, roughly 82% are singletons. The data originate from a study of cytomegalovirus exposure and HLA in healthy donors. Study context: Genetic ancestry analysis placed approximately 80% of the 300 to 500 donors that were genotyped in the Caucasian-associated cluster. Broader study findings: According to reports, the classifier identified cytomegalovirus status with high specificity and sensitivity. Later work found most CMV-associated TCR beta chains apparently HLA-restricted.

The clonotype comes from a male donor in good health and CMV-seronegative. Sequenced: PBMCs.

The CDR3 DNA reads TGTGCCAGCAGCCATCGGGGGGCGGGAGGGCCGAGGAATGAGCAGTTCTTC. Its translation is CASSHRGAGGPRNEQFF. The chain links TRBV7-2 to TRBJ2-1; 9 positions agree with TRBD2. Losses at the gene ends were 5 bases for V and 7 bases for J; bases not matched to a gene: 15. There are 17 residues in the CDR3. CDR1 is SGHTA and CDR2 is FQGNSA in the germline V gene.